Following are 20 T cell receptor beta chains from one sample sequenced in a study of shared clonotypes between healthy human individuals. Some clones are missing from TCRdb's copy, which holds only in-frame ones; the method was immunoSEQ multiplex PCR. The table includes about 470,000 clones, 75% to 85% detected once. The sequencing input was PBMCs. These receptor sequences come from a woman aged 40 to 50 in good health. Some clones in this sample may be carry-over from other donors' samples.

The chain employs TRBV9 and TRBJ2-1; 9 bases are shared with TRBD2. Germline trimming cut 4 bases from V and 2 bases from J; bases unmatched to any gene: 4. The CDR3 contains 15 residues. Germline loops: CDR1 SGDLS, CDR2 YYNGEE. The CDR3 DNA sequence: TGTGCCAGCAGCTTCGGACTAGCGCCCTACAATGAGCAGTTCTTC. This codes for CASSFGLAPYNEQFF.

In the case of this clone: At the DNA level, this CDR3 is encoded by other sequences in the same sample as well. The chain recombines TRBV5-1 with TRBJ2-2; no clear D. Trimming took off 1 base at V and 2 bases at J, with 6 bases between the two ends. This CDR3 has 14 amino acids. Germline assignment: CDR1 SGHRS and CDR2 YFSETQ. The CDR3, as DNA: TGCGCCAGCAGCTTGTTGCAAAACACCGGGGAGCTGTTTTTT. Translating gives CASSLLQNTGELFF.

V gene TRBV7-9 combines with J gene TRBJ2-3; possibly TRBD2 for D (5 bases). CDR3 length equals 16 residues. The V gene lost 2 bases and the J gene lost 2 bases, with 14 bases spanning the gap. Germline V CDR1 and CDR2: SEHNR, FQNEAQ (reference sequence). The CDR3 DNA reads TGTGCCAGCAGCTTAAAGGTGGGAGTATCCACAGATACGCAGTATTTT. This gives the protein CASSLKVGVSTDTQYF.

The chain links TRBV14 to TRBJ2-7; no firm D call. Looked up from germline, CDR1 is SGHDN and CDR2 is FVKESK. This CDR3 has 13 amino acids. V lost 2 bases and J 3 bases, leaving 8 bases between the germline ends. The chain's CDR3 is CASSQLHRYEQYF. The CDR3 region has the DNA TGTGCCAGCAGCCAATTACACCGCTACGAGCAGTACTTC.

The gene calls are TRBV7-9 and TRBJ2-7; TRBD2 matches at 7 bases. Germline-derived CDR1 and CDR2 are SEHNR and FQNEAQ (reference sequence). Trimming removed 3 bases from V and 4 bases from J; junction bases left unmatched: 9. The CDR3 length is 15 residues. Written as DNA, the CDR3 is TGTGCCAGCAGCTTTAGCGGGCGACCGTCTTACGAGCAGTACTTC. Protein sequence: CASSFSGRPSYEQYF.

The chain couples TRBV5-1 to TRBJ2-3, with unresolved D. The V end was cut by 3 bases, the J end by 1 base, with 9 bases between. The CDR3 contains 14 residues. The germline V gene has CDR1 SGHRS and CDR2 YFSETQ. The CDR3, as DNA: TGCGCCAGCAGCTCCCTAGTCCGCACAGATACGCAGTATTTT. It is translated as CASSSLVRTDTQYF.

The chain couples TRBV28 to TRBJ2-7; D may be TRBD2 (5 bases). CDR1 and CDR2 from the germline V gene are MDHEN and SYDVKM. The CDR3 consists of 15 residues. Trimming shortened V by 5 bases and J by 5 bases, and 19 bases separated the two germline ends. The chain's CDR3 is CASSVDPASSHEQYF. CDR3 nucleotide sequence: TGTGCCAGCAGTGTAGACCCGGCTAGCTCTCACGAGCAGTACTTC. Full variable domain (missing parts from reference TRBV28 and TRBJ2-7): DVKVTQSSRYLVKRTGEKVFLECVQDMDHENMFWYRQDPGLGLRLIYFSYDVKMKEKGDIPEGYSVSREKKERFSLILESASTNQTSMYLCASSVDPASSHEQYFGPGTRLTVT.

The chain combines TRBV4-1 with TRBJ2-7; no clear D. Deletions cut 0 bases from V and 6 bases from J, with 15 bases between. The CDR3 covers 15 residues. Germline V gives CDR1 MGHRA, CDR2 YSYEKL. DNA of the CDR3: TGCGCCAGCAGCCAAGATCTTAGCCTGGGTGGCGAGCAGTACTTC. Its translation is CASSQDLSLGGEQYF.

A few counts support this clone. V and J are TRBV29-1 and TRBJ1-1; D might be TRBD1 (5 bases). Germline assignment: CDR1 SQVTM and CDR2 ANQGSEA. Trimming took 4 bases from V and 3 from J, leaving 12 bases between them. This CDR3 is 13 amino acids long. CDR3 in DNA: TGCAGCGTTGCGGGGACTGACGACACTGAAGCTTTCTTT. Translated: CSVAGTDDTEAFF.

The rearrangement joins TRBV18 to TRBJ2-7; the D is unclear. The CDR3 length is 13 residues. V lost 3 bases, J lost 3 bases, and 9 bases lay in between. Germline CDR1 and CDR2: KGHSH and LQKENI. In DNA, the CDR3 is TGTGCCAGCTCACCGACCATGGGCTACGAGCAGTACTTC. This translates into CASSPTMGYEQYF.

This clone was seen only a few times. Other DNA sequences in this specimen translate into the identical CDR3. The chain has TRBV7-2 and TRBJ2-7; no clear D gene. Germline V gives CDR1 SGHTA, CDR2 FQGNSA. The CDR3 is made up of 15 amino acids. V lost 0 bases and J 3 bases, leaving 12 bases between the germline ends. This CDR3 is CASSLAGLADYEQYF. CDR3 sequence (DNA): TGTGCCAGCAGCTTAGCGGGGTTGGCTGACTACGAGCAGTACTTC.

This clone was counted at least ten times. V and J are TRBV7-9 and TRBJ1-2; D remains unclear. The CDR3 covers 12 residues. V lost 5 bases and J lost 5, with 9 bases in between. CDR1 SEHNR and CDR2 FQNEAQ come from the germline V gene (reference sequence). In nucleotides, the CDR3 is TGTGCCAGCAGCGTGTCGGGGTATGGCTACACCTTC. It yields the protein CASSVSGYGYTF.

The CDR3 bases are TGCGCCAGCAGCCCGGGACTATACAATGAGCAGTTCTTC. This codes for CASSPGLYNEQFF. The genes are TRBV4-1 and TRBJ2-1; 7 bases map to TRBD2. Per the germline V gene, CDR1 is MGHRA and CDR2 is YSYEKL. The CDR3 loop spans 13 amino acids. V lost 4 bases and J lost 4; bases outside the gene matches: 1.

The genes are TRBV5-1 and TRBJ2-1, with D unresolved. From germline, CDR1 is SGHRS and CDR2 YFSETQ. The CDR3 consists of 15 residues. V lost 0 bases, J lost 5 bases, and 12 bases lay in between. CDR3 DNA: TGCGCCAGCAGCTTGGGTTCGGTGCGGAACAATGAGCAGTTCTTC. Its translation is CASSLGSVRNNEQFF. The whole variable domain, remainder taken from reference TRBV5-1 and TRBJ2-1, is KAGVTQTPRYLIKTRGQQVTLSCSPISGHRSVSWYQQTPGQGLQFLFEYFSETQRNKGNFPGRFSGRQFSNSRSEMNVSTLELGDSALYLCASSLGSVRNNEQFFGPGTRLTVL.

The chain is built from TRBV18 and TRBJ2-3, with D possibly matching TRBD2 (6 bases). CDR3 length equals 15 residues. Germline-derived CDR1 and CDR2 are KGHSH and LQKENI. Trimming left V 0 bases short and J 1 base short, with 8 bases between. The CDR3 spells CASSPPQRGTDTQYF. CDR3 in DNA: TGTGCCAGCTCACCACCGCAGCGGGGCACAGATACGCAGTATTTT.

The chain carries TRBV28 and TRBJ1-5; D perhaps matches TRBD1 (5 bases). The CDR3 has 15 amino acids. V was clipped by 2 bases and J by 7 bases, with 15 bases between them. Germline V lookup: CDR1 MDHEN, CDR2 SYDVKM. The CDR3 spells CASSLLVRDSQPQHF. The CDR3 DNA reads as TGTGCCAGCAGTTTACTCGTTAGGGACTCCCAGCCCCAGCATTTT.

The chain uses TRBV6-5 and TRBJ1-3; D is possibly TRBD1 (5 bases). Germline CDR1 reads MNHEY; CDR2 reads SVGAGI. With 0 bases removed from V and 0 bases from J, the gap between germline ends came to 9 bases. This CDR3 is built from 16 residues. This CDR3 is CASSYSPRASGNTIYF. The CDR3 DNA sequence: TGTGCCAGCAGTTACTCCCCCAGGGCCTCTGGAAACACCATATATTTT.

V is TRBV5-1 and J is TRBJ2-2; D is possibly TRBD1 (6 bases). Per the germline V gene, CDR1 is SGHRS and CDR2 is YFSETQ. V was shortened by 6 bases and J by 1 base, with 19 bases between the two germline ends. The CDR3 has 17 amino acids. CDR3 protein: CASTELPGVGNTGELFF. The CDR3 DNA follows: TGCGCCAGCACCGAATTACCAGGGGTTGGGAACACCGGGGAGCTGTTTTTT.

This chain connects TRBV5-1 to TRBJ1-3, with D tentatively TRBD1 (5 bases). The CDR3 is 16 amino acids. Germline CDR1 reads SGHRS; CDR2 reads YFSETQ. Trimming shortened V by 0 bases and J by 5 bases, and 15 bases separated the two germline ends. The CDR3 DNA sequence: TGCGCCAGCAGCTTGGCCCCACAGGCGGATCGAAACACCATATATTTT. It specifies CASSLAPQADRNTIYF.

The chain links TRBV7-9 to TRBJ1-1, with D unclear. Germline V gene lookup returns CDR1 SEHNR and CDR2 FQNEAQ (reference sequence). The CDR3 loop spans 13 amino acids. The V end was cut by 0 bases, the J end by 5 bases, with 7 bases between. CDR3 DNA: TGTGCCAGCAGCTTAGCAGGGAGGACTGAAGCTTTCTTT. Protein sequence: CASSLAGRTEAFF.